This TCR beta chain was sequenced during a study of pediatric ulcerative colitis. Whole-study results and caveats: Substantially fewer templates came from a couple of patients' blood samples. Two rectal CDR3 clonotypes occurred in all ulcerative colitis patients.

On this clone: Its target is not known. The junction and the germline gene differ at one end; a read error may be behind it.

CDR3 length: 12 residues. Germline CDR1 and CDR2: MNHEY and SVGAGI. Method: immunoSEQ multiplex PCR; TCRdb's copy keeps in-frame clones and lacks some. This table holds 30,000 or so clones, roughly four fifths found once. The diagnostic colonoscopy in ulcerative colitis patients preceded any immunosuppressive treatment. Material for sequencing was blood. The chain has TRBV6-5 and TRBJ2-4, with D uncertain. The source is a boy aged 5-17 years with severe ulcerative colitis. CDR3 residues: CASSGARNIQYF. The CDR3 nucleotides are TGTGCCAGCAGCGGAGCCAGAAACATTCAGTACTTC.